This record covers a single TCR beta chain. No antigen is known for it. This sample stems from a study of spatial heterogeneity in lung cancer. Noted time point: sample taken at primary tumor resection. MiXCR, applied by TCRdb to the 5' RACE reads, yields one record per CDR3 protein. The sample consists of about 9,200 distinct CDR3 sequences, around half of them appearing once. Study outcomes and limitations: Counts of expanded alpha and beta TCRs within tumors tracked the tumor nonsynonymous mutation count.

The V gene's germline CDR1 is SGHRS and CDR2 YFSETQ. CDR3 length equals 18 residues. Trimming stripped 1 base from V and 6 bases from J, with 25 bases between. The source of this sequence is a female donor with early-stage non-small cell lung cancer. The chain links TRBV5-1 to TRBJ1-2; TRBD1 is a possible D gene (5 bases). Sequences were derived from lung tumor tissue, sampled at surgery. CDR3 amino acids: CASSLKWLAGTPSHGYTF. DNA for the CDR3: TGCGCCAGCAGCTTGAAATGGCTAGCGGGGACGCCAAGCCATGGCTACACCTTC.